This record concerns one T cell receptor (beta chain) sequence. The antigen is not known. The junction departs from the called germline gene at one end, perhaps through a read error. The data stem from a study of T cell clonotyping in hematopoietic cell transplantation. Whole-study results and caveats: Recipient TCR diversity dropped after transplant; expanded clonotypes rose from day 30 to 180. Broader posttransplant TCR repertoire diversity was predicted by graft donor and pretransplant recipient Inverse Simpson Index values. At the given depth, recipient repertoires were over 97% de novo clonotypes.

Profiled with immunoSEQ multiplex PCR; TCRdb holds only in-frame clones, not every one. Among some 40,000 clones, approximately 95% were seen once, and the ten largest hold 0.75% to 1%. Sequencing was performed on peripheral blood mononuclear cells. The clonotype originates from a man aged 25-45 years in good health. Some clones in this sample may be carry-over from other donors' samples.

This chain's CDR3 is CAFGARNEQFF. The CDR3 region has the DNA TGCGCATTCGGGGCGAGGAATGAGCAGTTCTTC. The gene calls are TRBV30 and TRBJ2-1; perhaps D is TRBD1 or TRBD2 (5 bases each). The CDR3 has 11 amino acids. The germline CDR1 and CDR2 sequences are GTSNPN and SVGIG (reference sequence).